A selection of T cell receptor beta chains follows, all from one sample in a study of cytomegalovirus exposure and HLA in healthy donors. Using immunoSEQ multiplex PCR, the repertoire was profiled, and TCRdb retains in-frame clones only, with some absent. The sample has roughly 100,000 clones; approximately 72% are singletons. Sample: PBMCs. These receptors were taken from a woman between 45 and 60 years old in good health and CMV-seronegative. Both conserved end residues are trimmed from each CDR3. The order of the fields is J gene, V gene, CDR3 protein.

J gene: TRBJ1-3; V gene: TRBV5-1; CDR3 protein: ASSLNGGDSGNTIY
J gene: TRBJ2-2; V gene: TRBV6-6; CDR3 protein: ASSRVGGDTGELF
J gene: TRBJ2-7; V gene: TRBV5-1; CDR3 protein: ASSLVTGSSYEQY
J gene: TRBJ1-2; V gene: TRBV5-1; CDR3 protein: ASSLDIYGYT
J gene: TRBJ1-2; V gene: TRBV7-9; CDR3 protein: ASSLVGQGAYT
J gene: TRBJ1-2; V gene: TRBV19; CDR3 protein: ASTPLPARRGYT
J gene: TRBJ2-1; V gene: TRBV6-1; CDR3 protein: ASGRASGENNEQF
J gene: TRBJ2-3; V gene: TRBV2; CDR3 protein: AIFQGYTQY
J gene: TRBJ2-1; V gene: TRBV6-4; CDR3 protein: ASSDSDAAVVF
J gene: TRBJ1-5; V gene: TRBV6-1; CDR3 protein: ASSRVHGQPQH
J gene: TRBJ2-7; V gene: TRBV4-1; CDR3 protein: ASSPIRGEQY
J gene: TRBJ2-7; V gene: TRBV7-2; CDR3 protein: ASSESVGASYEQY
J gene: TRBJ2-5; V gene: TRBV5-1; CDR3 protein: ASSFNRGETQY
J gene: TRBJ2-4; V gene: TRBV5-1; CDR3 protein: ASSYGQEFKVQY
J gene: TRBJ1-4; V gene: TRBV4-3; CDR3 protein: ASSQDFVGGADRKLF
J gene: TRBJ2-3; V gene: TRBV9; CDR3 protein: ASSPPPASSDTQY
J gene: TRBJ1-4; V gene: TRBV5-6; CDR3 protein: ASAGRGNEKLF
J gene: TRBJ2-5; V gene: TRBV18; CDR3 protein: ASSPRGGRIETQY
J gene: TRBJ2-5; V gene: TRBV7-2; CDR3 protein: ASSLGWGLETQY
J gene: TRBJ2-5; V gene: TRBV7-8; CDR3 protein: ASSLVAGGPVNPQETQY